Listed here is a single T cell receptor (beta chain). What it recognizes is unknown. Patients were ruled out by autoimmune disease history or systemic immunosuppression. Patients had blood sampled at baseline and again on cycle 4 day 1 and cycle 7 day 1. Between the trimmed V and J ends, which lost 3 bases and 4 bases, there was a span of 13 bases. Germline values: CDR1 MNHEY, CDR2 SMNVEV (reference sequence). The CDR3 spans 14 residues. These data belong to a study of OX40 agonist ivuxolimab in advanced cancers. Study-wide background: Prior anti-PD-1, anti-PD-L1 or anti-CTLA-4 therapy did not bar entry, and roughly 40% had some. Study-level results: The study found among the lowest clonal expansion in partial responders at 0.1-3.0 mg/kg.

Sequencing was performed with immunoSEQ multiplex PCR; in TCRdb, only in-frame clones are kept and a portion is missing. The sample holds 30,000 to 40,000 clones; roughly 87% are singletons and the top ten take more than 35%. This receptor was obtained from an adult with an advanced solid tumor such as melanoma, head and neck, liver or kidney cancer. This rearrangement joins TRBV27 to TRBJ2-7, with D perhaps TRBD1 (6 bases). The sequenced sample was CD4+ or CD8+ T cells sorted from blood, obtained in a trial of the OX40 agonist ivuxolimab. CDR3 sequence reads: CASSFGRGQYEQYF. Here the CDR3 DNA reads TGTGCCAGCAGTTTCGGCAGGGGTCAATACGAGCAGTACTTC.